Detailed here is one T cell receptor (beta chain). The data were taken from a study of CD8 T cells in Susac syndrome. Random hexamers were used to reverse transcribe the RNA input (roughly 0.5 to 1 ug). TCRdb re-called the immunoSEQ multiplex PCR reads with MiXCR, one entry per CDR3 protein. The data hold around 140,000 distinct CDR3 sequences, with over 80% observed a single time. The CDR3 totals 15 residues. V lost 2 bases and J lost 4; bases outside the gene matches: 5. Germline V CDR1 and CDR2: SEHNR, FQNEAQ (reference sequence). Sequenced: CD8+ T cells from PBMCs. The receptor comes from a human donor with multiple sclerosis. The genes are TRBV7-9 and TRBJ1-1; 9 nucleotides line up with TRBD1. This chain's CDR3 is CASSLLGTGFTEAFF. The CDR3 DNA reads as TGTGCCAGCAGCTTACTCGGGACAGGGTTCACTGAAGCTTTCTTT. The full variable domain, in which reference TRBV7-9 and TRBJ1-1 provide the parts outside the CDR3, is DTGVSQNPRHKITKRGQNVTFRCDPISEHNRLYWYRQTLGQGPEFLTYFQNEAQLEKSRLLSDRFSAERPKGSFSTLEIQRTEQGDSAMYLCASSLLGTGFTEAFFGQGTRLTVV.